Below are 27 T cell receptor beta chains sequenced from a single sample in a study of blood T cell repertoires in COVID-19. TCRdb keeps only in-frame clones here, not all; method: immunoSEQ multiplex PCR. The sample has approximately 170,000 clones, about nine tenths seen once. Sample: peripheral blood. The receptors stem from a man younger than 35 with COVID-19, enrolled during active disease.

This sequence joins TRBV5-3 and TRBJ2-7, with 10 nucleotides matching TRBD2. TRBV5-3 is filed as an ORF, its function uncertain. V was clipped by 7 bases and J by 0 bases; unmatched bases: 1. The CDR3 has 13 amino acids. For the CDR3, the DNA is TGTGCCAGATTAGCGGGAGGCTCCTACGAGCAGTACTTC. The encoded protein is CARLAGGSYEQYF.

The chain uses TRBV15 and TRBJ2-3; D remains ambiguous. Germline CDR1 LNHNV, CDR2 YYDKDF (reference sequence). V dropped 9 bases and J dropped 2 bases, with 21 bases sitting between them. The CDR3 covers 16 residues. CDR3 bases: TGTGCCACTAGAAGATCCACAGATGACCCCACAGATACGCAGTATTTT. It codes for CATRRSTDDPTDTQYF. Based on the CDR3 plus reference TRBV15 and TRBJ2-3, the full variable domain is DAMVIQNPRYQVTQFGKPVTLSCSQTLNHNVMYWYQQKSSQAPKLLFHYYDKDFNNEADTPDNFQSRRPNTSFCFLDIRSPGLGDTAMYLCATRRSTDDPTDTQYFGPGTRLTVL.

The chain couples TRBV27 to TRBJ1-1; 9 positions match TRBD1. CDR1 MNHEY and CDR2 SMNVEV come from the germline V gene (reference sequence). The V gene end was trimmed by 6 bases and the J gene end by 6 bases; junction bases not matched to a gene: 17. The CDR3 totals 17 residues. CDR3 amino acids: CASRVTGGASGRAEAFF. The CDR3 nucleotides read TGTGCCAGCAGAGTTACAGGGGGCGCCTCTGGAAGGGCTGAAGCTTTCTTT.

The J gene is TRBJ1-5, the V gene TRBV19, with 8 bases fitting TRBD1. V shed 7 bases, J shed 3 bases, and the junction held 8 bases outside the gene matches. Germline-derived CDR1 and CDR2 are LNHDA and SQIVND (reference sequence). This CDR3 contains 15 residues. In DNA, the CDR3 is TGTGCCAGTACTCCGGGACAGGCCGTCAATCAGCCCCAGCATTTT. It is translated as CASTPGQAVNQPQHF.

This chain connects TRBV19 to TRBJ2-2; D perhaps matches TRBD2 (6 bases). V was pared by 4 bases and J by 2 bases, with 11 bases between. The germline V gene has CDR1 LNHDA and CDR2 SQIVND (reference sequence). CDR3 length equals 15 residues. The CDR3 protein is CASSSLEGNTGELFF. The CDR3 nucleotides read TGTGCCAGTAGTAGTTTGGAGGGAAACACCGGGGAGCTGTTTTTT.

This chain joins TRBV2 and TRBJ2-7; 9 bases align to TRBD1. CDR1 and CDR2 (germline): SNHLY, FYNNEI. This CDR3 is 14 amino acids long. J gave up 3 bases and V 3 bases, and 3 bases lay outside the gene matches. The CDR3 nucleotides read TGTGCCAGCAGTGACCGGGACAGGGTCTACGAGCAGTACTTC. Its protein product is CASSDRDRVYEQYF.

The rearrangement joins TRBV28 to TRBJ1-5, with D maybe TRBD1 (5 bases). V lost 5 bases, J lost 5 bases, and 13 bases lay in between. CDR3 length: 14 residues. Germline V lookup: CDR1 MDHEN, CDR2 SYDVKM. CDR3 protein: CASSPQDNYQPQHF. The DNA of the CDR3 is TGTGCCAGCAGTCCTCAGGACAATTATCAGCCCCAGCATTTT.

In DNA, the CDR3 is TGTGCCAGCAGTTACGCTAGCGGGATAACCTACGAGCAGTACTTC. Protein: CASSYASGITYEQYF. The V gene is TRBV6-2 or TRBV6-3, the J gene TRBJ2-7, with 9 bases that match TRBD2. This CDR3 is built from 15 residues. The V gene end was trimmed by 2 bases and the J gene end by 2 bases; junction bases not matched to a gene: 4. Germline values: CDR1 MNHEY, CDR2 SVGEGT.

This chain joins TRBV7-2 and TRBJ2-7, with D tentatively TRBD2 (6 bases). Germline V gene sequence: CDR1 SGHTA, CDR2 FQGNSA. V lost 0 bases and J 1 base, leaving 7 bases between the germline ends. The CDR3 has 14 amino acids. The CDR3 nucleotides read TGTGCCAGCAGCTTAGCGGGGAGGTCCTACGAGCAGTACTTC. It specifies CASSLAGRSYEQYF.

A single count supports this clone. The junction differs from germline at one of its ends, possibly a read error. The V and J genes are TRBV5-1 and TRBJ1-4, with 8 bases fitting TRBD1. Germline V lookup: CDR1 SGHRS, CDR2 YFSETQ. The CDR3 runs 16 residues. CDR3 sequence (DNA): TGCGCCAGCAGCTTGGGTAACCCAGGGGGCGGTGAAAAACTGCTTTTT. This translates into CASSLGNPGGGEKLLF.

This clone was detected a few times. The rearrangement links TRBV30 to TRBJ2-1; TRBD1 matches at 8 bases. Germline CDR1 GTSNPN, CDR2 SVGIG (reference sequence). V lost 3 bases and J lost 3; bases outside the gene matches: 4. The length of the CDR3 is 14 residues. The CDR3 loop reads CAWRDRVGYNEQFF. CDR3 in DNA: TGTGCCTGGAGGGACAGGGTCGGCTACAATGAGCAGTTCTTC.

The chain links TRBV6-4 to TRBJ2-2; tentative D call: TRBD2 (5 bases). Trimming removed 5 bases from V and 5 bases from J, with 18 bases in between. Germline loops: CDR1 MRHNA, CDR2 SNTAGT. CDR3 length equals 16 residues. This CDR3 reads CASSPFRAGPTGELFF. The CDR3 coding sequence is TGTGCCAGCAGTCCTTTCCGGGCGGGCCCGACCGGGGAGCTGTTTTTT.

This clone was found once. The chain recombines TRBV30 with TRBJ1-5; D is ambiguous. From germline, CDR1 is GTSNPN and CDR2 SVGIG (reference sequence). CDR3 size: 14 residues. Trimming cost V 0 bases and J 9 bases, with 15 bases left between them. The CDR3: CAWSVTGGSGPQHF. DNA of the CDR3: TGTGCCTGGAGTGTAACCGGCGGTAGCGGGCCCCAGCATTTT.

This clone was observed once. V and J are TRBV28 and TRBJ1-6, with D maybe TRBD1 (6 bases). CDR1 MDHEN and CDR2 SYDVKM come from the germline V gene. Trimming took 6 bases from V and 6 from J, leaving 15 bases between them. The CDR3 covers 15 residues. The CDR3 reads CASRPQGISNSPLHF. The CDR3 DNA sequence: TGTGCCAGCAGACCTCAGGGGATCAGTAATTCACCCCTCCACTTT.

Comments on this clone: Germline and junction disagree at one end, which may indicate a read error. The CDR3 is CAGSQDPWTGEGHEQYF. CDR3 nucleotide sequence: TGCGCCGGCAGCCAAGACCCTTGGACAGGGGAGGGACACGAGCAGTACTTC. The chain employs TRBV4-1 and TRBJ2-7, with TRBD1 identical over 9 bases. The CDR3 has 17 amino acids. Germline-derived CDR1 and CDR2 are MGHRA and YSYEKL.

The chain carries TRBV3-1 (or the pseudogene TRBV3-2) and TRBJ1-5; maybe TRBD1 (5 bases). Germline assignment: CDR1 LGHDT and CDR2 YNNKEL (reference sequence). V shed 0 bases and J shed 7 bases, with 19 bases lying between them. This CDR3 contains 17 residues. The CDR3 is CASSQDSRTPHSQPQHF. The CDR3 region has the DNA TGTGCCAGCAGCCAAGATTCCCGGACACCACACAGCCAGCCCCAGCATTTT.

The DNA for the CDR3 is TGTGCCAGCAGCGTAGACGAACTAGCGGCAAGCACAGATACGCAGTATTTT. It codes for CASSVDELAASTDTQYF. The chain has TRBV9 and TRBJ2-3, with 8 bases matching TRBD2. V lost 0 bases to trimming and J lost 0 bases; unmatched junction nucleotides: 6. The germline V gene has CDR1 SGDLS and CDR2 YYNGEE. CDR3 length: 17 amino acids. Supplemented by reference TRBV9 and TRBJ2-3, the full variable domain reads DSGVTQTPKHLITATGQRVTLRCSPRSGDLSVYWYQQSLDQGLQFLIQYYNGEERAKGNILERFSAQQFPDLHSELNLSSLELGDSALYFCASSVDELAASTDTQYFGPGTRLTVL.

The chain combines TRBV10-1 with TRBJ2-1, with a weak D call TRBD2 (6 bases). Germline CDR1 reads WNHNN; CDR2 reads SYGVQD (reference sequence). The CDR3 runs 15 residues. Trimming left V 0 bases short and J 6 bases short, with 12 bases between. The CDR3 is CASSESGDGGNEQFF. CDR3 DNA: TGCGCCAGCAGTGAGTCCGGGGACGGGGGCAATGAGCAGTTCTTC.

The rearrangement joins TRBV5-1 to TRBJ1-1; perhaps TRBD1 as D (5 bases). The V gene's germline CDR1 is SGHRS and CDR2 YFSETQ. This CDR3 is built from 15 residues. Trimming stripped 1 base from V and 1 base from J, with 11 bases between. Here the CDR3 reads CASSLLTARNTEAFF. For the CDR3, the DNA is TGCGCCAGCAGCTTGTTGACAGCCAGGAACACTGAAGCTTTCTTT.

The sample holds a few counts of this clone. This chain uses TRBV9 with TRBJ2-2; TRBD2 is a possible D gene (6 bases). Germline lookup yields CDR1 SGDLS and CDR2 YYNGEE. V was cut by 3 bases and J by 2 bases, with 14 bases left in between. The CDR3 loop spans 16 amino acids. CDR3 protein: CASSGGVSHNTGELFF. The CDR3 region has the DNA TGTGCCAGCAGCGGCGGGGTATCCCACAACACCGGGGAGCTGTTTTTT. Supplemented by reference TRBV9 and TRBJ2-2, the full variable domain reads DSGVTQTPKHLITATGQRVTLRCSPRSGDLSVYWYQQSLDQGLQFLIQYYNGEERAKGNILERFSAQQFPDLHSELNLSSLELGDSALYFCASSGGVSHNTGELFFGEGSRLTVL.

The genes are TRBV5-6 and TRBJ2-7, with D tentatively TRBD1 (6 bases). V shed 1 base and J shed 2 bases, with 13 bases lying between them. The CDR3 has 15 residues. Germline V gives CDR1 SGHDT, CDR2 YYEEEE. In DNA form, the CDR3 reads TGTGCCAGCAGCTTGAACTTGGGGGCCACCTACGAGCAGTACTTC. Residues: CASSLNLGATYEQYF. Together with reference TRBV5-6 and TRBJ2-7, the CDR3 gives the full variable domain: DAGVTQSPTHLIKTRGQQVTLRCSPKSGHDTVSWYQQALGQGPQFIFQYYEEEERQRGNFPDRFSGHQFPNYSSELNVNALLLGDSALYLCASSLNLGATYEQYFGPGTRLTVT.

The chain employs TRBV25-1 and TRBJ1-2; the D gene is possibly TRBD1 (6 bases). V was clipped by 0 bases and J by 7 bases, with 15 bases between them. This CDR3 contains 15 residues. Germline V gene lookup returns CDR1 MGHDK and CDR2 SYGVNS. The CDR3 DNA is TGTGCCAGCAGTGAATATAATCAGGGGCGAAGTGGCTACACCTTC. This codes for CASSEYNQGRSGYTF.

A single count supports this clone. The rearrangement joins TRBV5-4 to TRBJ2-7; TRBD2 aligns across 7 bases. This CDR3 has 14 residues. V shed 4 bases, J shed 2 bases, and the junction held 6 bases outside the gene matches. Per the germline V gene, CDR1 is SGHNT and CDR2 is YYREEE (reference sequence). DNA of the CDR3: TGTGCCAGCAGCACAGGAGCGGGGCCCTACGAGCAGTACTTC. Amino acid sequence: CASSTGAGPYEQYF. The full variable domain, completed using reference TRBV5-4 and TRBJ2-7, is ETGVTQSPTHLIKTRGQQVTLRCSSQSGHNTVSWYQQALGQGPQFIFQYYREEENGRGNFPPRFSGLQFPNYSSELNVNALELDDSALYLCASSTGAGPYEQYFGPGTRLTVT.

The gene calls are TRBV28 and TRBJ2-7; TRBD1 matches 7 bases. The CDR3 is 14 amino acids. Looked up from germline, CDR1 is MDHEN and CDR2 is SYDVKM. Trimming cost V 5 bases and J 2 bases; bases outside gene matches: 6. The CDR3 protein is CASSLYRGPYEQYF. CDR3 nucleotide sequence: TGTGCCAGCAGTCTCTACAGGGGTCCCTACGAGCAGTACTTC.

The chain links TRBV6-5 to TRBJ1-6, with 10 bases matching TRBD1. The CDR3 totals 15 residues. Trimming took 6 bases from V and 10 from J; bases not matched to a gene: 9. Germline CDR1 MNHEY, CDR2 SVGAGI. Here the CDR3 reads CASRIATGGRSPLHF. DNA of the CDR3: TGTGCCAGCAGGATAGCGACAGGGGGCCGATCACCCCTCCACTTT.

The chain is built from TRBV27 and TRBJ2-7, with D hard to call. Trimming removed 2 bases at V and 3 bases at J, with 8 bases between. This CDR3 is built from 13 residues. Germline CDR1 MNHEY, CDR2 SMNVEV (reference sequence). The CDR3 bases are TGTGCCAGCAGTTTAACTACGAGCTACGAGCAGTACTTC. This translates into CASSLTTSYEQYF.

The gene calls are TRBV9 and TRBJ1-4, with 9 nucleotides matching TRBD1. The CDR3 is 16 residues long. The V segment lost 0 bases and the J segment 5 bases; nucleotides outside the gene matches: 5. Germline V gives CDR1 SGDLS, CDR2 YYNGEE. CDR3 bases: TGTGCCAGCAGCGTAGGACGGGACAGGGTAAATGAAAAACTGTTTTTT. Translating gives CASSVGRDRVNEKLFF.